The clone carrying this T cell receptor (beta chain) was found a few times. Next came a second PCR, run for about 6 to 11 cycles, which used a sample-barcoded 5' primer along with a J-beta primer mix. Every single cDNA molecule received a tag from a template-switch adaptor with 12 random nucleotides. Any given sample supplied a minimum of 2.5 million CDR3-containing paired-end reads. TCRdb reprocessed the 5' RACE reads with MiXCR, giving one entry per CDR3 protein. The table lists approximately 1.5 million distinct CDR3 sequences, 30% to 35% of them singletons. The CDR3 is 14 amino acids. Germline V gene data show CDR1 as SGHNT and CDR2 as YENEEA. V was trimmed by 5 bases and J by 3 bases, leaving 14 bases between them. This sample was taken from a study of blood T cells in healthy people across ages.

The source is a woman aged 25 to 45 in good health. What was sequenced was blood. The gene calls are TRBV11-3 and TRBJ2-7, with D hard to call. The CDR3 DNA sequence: TGTGCCAGCAGCCGAGACTCGTCTCACTACGAGCAGTACTTC. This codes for CASSRDSSHYEQYF.